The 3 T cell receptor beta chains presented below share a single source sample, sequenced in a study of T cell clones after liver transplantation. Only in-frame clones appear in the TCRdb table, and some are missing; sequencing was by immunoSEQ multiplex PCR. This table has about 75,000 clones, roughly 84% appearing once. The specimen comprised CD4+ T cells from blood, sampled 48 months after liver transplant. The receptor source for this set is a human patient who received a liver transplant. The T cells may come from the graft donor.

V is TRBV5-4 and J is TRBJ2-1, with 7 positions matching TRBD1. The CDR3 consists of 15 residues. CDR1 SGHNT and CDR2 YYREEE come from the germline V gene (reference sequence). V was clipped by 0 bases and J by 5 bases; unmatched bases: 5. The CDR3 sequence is CASSLDRGAHNEQFF. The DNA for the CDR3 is TGTGCCAGCAGCTTGGACAGGGGCGCGCACAATGAGCAGTTCTTC.

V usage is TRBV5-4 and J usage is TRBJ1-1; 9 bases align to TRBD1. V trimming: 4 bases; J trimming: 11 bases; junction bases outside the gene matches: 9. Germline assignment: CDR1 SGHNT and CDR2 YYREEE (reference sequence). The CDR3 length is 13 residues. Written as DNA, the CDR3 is TGTGCCAGCAGCAACCGGGACAGGGTGGGTGCTTTCTTT. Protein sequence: CASSNRDRVGAFF.

The CDR3 nucleotides are TGTGCCAGCAGCTTTTCCCGACAAGAGACCCAGTACTTC. It encodes CASSFSRQETQYF. The rearrangement uses TRBV11-1 and TRBJ2-5; no firm D call. V dropped 3 bases and J dropped 2 bases, with 7 bases sitting between them. This CDR3 has 13 residues. Germline CDR1 is SGHAT and CDR2 is FQDESV (reference sequence).